The 6 T cell receptor beta chains below come from one sample, sequenced in a study of T cells after yellow fever vaccination. One entry per CDR3 protein, called by TCRdb with MiXCR from the 5' RACE reads. The top ten hold approximately 19% of the sample, which has around 320,000 distinct CDR3 sequences, around 4.5% seen once. The specimen was PBMCs, collected 15 days after the yellow fever booster vaccination. Receptor source: a man aged 18-30 years who received the YFV17D yellow fever vaccine.

This clonotype has at least ten counts. The chain is built from TRBV11-2 and TRBJ2-3, with 12 bases lining up with TRBD2. The CDR3 totals 15 residues. Germline assignment: CDR1 SGHAT and CDR2 FQNNGV. V lost 5 bases, J lost 7 bases, and 7 bases stayed unmatched. CDR3 nucleotide sequence: TGTGCCAGCAGCCGTCTAGCGGGGGGGCCGTATACGCAGTATTTT. Protein product: CASSRLAGGPYTQYF.

This clonotype was seen at least ten times. The gene calls are TRBV18 and TRBJ1-4; no definite D call. The length of the CDR3 is 16 residues. Trimming left V 4 bases short and J 5 bases short, with 17 bases between. Germline V gene lookup returns CDR1 KGHSH and CDR2 LQKENI. The CDR3 spells CASSLDVAGRNEKLFF. CDR3 nucleotides: TGTGCCAGCTCACTTGACGTTGCGGGCAGGAATGAAAAACTGTTTTTT.

This clonotype was recorded at least ten times. This chain joins TRBV27 and TRBJ2-3; no clear D gene. V was trimmed by 5 bases and J by 0 bases, leaving 12 bases between them. Germline CDR1 is MNHEY and CDR2 is SMNVEV (reference sequence). This CDR3 comprises 15 residues. DNA of the CDR3: TGTGCCAGCAGTGAGGAAAGACTCAGCACAGATACGCAGTATTTT. Protein product: CASSEERLSTDTQYF.

This clonotype showed up many times. The chain has TRBV5-5 and TRBJ1-1, with D tentatively TRBD1 (5 bases). The V and J ends lost 4 bases and 3 bases respectively, with 16 bases between them. CDR3 size: 15 residues. Germline V CDR1 and CDR2: SGHKS, YYEKEE (reference sequence). This CDR3 is CASSPPTRADTEAFF. The CDR3 DNA reads as TGTGCCAGCAGCCCGCCCACCAGGGCCGACACTGAAGCTTTCTTT.

The chain employs TRBV5-4 and TRBJ2-7, with TRBD1 matching over 9 bases. The CDR3 sequence is 15 residues long. In germline, CDR1 is SGHNT, CDR2 YYREEE (reference sequence). The junction had 11 bases not matched to a gene; V was cut back by 3 bases and J by 7 bases. In nucleotides, the CDR3 is TGTGCCAGCAGCTCGCAACTGGGACAGGGTTCTGAGCAGTACTTC. Protein: CASSSQLGQGSEQYF.

At least ten counts were recorded for this clonotype. V gene TRBV3-1 combines with J gene TRBJ2-4; D ambiguous. Germline values: CDR1 LGHDT, CDR2 YNNKEL (reference sequence). The CDR3 runs 12 residues. Trimming took off 1 base at V and 9 bases at J, with 7 bases between the two ends. CDR3 sequence (DNA): TGTGCCAGCAGCCAAGTTGAGCGCATTCAGTACTTC. Protein sequence: CASSQVERIQYF.